Listed below are T cell receptor beta chains from one sample, sequenced in a study of T cells in Graves' hyperthyroidism and ophthalmopathy. MiXCR was run by TCRdb on the multiplex PCR reads, yielding one entry per CDR3 protein. The sample has hundreds of thousands of distinct CDR3 sequences, 14% seen once. Sequencing was done on a sample of blood. All receptors come from a young woman with Graves' hyperthyroidism. CDR3s include the opening cysteine and the closing phenylalanine or tryptophan. Each record gives: CDR3 length, D gene, J gene, clone size, V gene, CDR3 DNA, CDR3 protein. A D gene is named only where the DNA matches it firmly. Size values are once, few and many counts, or a class for expanded clones, and some rows have none.

CDR3 length: 15
D gene: -
J gene: TRBJ1-2
clone size: -
V gene: TRBV20-1
CDR3 DNA: TGCAGTGCTAGATTGCTTGTGGGCGTCGGCTATGGCTACACCTTC
CDR3 protein: CSARLLVGVGYGYTF

CDR3 length: 13
D gene: -
J gene: TRBJ1-1
clone size: few
V gene: TRBV19
CDR3 DNA: TGTGCCAGTAGTATTGGTGGGGACATTGAAGCTTTCTTT
CDR3 protein: CASSIGGDIEAFF

CDR3 length: 15
D gene: TRBD2
J gene: TRBJ2-2
clone size: few
V gene: TRBV20-1
CDR3 DNA: TGCAGTGCTAGCCCACTAGCGGGCCCCACCGGGGAGCTGTTTTTT
CDR3 protein: CSASPLAGPTGELFF

CDR3 length: 16
D gene: -
J gene: TRBJ1-5
clone size: few
V gene: TRBV30
CDR3 DNA: TGTGCCTGGAGTGCTTCCCGGGACTCTCTAAGAGGGCCCCAGCATTTT
CDR3 protein: CAWSASRDSLRGPQHF

CDR3 length: 12
D gene: -
J gene: TRBJ2-1
clone size: -
V gene: TRBV20-1
CDR3 DNA: TGCAGTGCTAGTTCAGGGGAGGTGGGGCAGTTCTTC
CDR3 protein: CSASSGEVGQFF

CDR3 length: 15
D gene: -
J gene: TRBJ1-1
clone size: few
V gene: TRBV4-1
CDR3 DNA: TGCGCCAGCAGCCTTCGGACATTGGGGGTCGGTGAAGCTTTCTTT
CDR3 protein: CASSLRTLGVGEAFF

CDR3 length: 17
D gene: -
J gene: TRBJ2-1
clone size: -
V gene: TRBV7-2
CDR3 DNA: TGTGCCAGCAGTCTTAACAGGTTTAAGAGCTCCTACAATGAGCAGTTCTTC
CDR3 protein: CASSLNRFKSSYNEQFF

CDR3 length: 14
D gene: -
J gene: TRBJ2-1
clone size: -
V gene: TRBV29-1
CDR3 DNA: TGCAGCGCCGAGGACCCCGACTCCTACAATGAGCAGTTCTTC
CDR3 protein: CSAEDPDSYNEQFF

CDR3 length: 15
D gene: -
J gene: TRBJ2-7
clone size: many
V gene: TRBV7-2
CDR3 DNA: TGTGCCAGCAGCTTAGTCCCAGGGGAAGGGTACGAGCAGTACTTC
CDR3 protein: CASSLVPGEGYEQYF

CDR3 length: 15
D gene: -
J gene: TRBJ2-3
clone size: few
V gene: TRBV6-5
CDR3 DNA: TGTGCCAGCAGTTACTCCCTTGGGGGCACAGATACGCAGTATTTT
CDR3 protein: CASSYSLGGTDTQYF

CDR3 length: 13
D gene: TRBD2
J gene: TRBJ2-5
clone size: many
V gene: TRBV18
CDR3 DNA: TGTGCCAGCTCACCGGCGGGAGATGAGACCCAGTACTTC
CDR3 protein: CASSPAGDETQYF

CDR3 length: 14
D gene: -
J gene: TRBJ2-4
clone size: few
V gene: TRBV28
CDR3 DNA: TGTGCCAGCAGTTTTCGTGGAGCTAAAAACATTCAGTACTTC
CDR3 protein: CASSFRGAKNIQYF

CDR3 length: 13
D gene: -
J gene: TRBJ1-2
clone size: many
V gene: TRBV2
CDR3 DNA: TGTGCCAGCAATCAGGGAGCTAACTATGGCTACACCTTC
CDR3 protein: CASNQGANYGYTF

CDR3 length: 14
D gene: -
J gene: TRBJ2-7
clone size: few
V gene: TRBV5-1
CDR3 DNA: TGCGCCAGCAGCTACACCTCACAGGGATCCGAGCAGTACTTC
CDR3 protein: CASSYTSQGSEQYF

CDR3 length: 16
D gene: TRBD2
J gene: TRBJ2-1
clone size: many
V gene: TRBV24-1
CDR3 DNA: TGTGCCACCAGTGACTCCCTAGCGGGGAAATACAATGAGCAGTTCTTC
CDR3 protein: CATSDSLAGKYNEQFF

CDR3 length: 13
D gene: TRBD1
J gene: TRBJ2-7
clone size: many
V gene: TRBV28
CDR3 DNA: TGTGCCAGCTTAGACAGGGTTGGGGACGAGCAGTACTTC
CDR3 protein: CASLDRVGDEQYF

CDR3 length: 16
D gene: -
J gene: TRBJ1-5
clone size: many
V gene: TRBV7-8
CDR3 DNA: TGTGCCAGCAGCTTAGAGGGGTCGGTATCGAGGCAGCCCCAGCATTTT
CDR3 protein: CASSLEGSVSRQPQHF

CDR3 length: 15
D gene: -
J gene: TRBJ2-3
clone size: few
V gene: TRBV24-1
CDR3 DNA: TGTGCCACCAGTGATCGGACAGGGAGGGTGGATACGCAGTATTTT
CDR3 protein: CATSDRTGRVDTQYF